This TCR beta chain was identified in a study of T-cell reconstitution after alpha-beta-depleted transplantation in children (dated by TCRdb to about 2016). Describing the broader study: Using TCR repertoire profiling, the study followed T-cell immune reconstitution in a quantitative way in children after TCRalphabeta/CD19-depleted allogeneic hematopoietic cell transplantation.

Library method: PCR. The instrument given in TCRdb is Illumina HiSeq 2500. Molecular barcoding was employed in the preparation of TCR libraries, with unique molecular identifiers being used to normalize TCRbeta repertoire quantification. Using fastp at Q25 and MiXCR, TCRdb reprocessed the public reads and kept productive beta chains. Identical CDR3 proteins give one entry, which carries the most common genes and DNA. The sample table lists hundreds of thousands of distinct CDR3 sequences, around 10% of them with a count of one. The ten largest clones add up to around 6.2% of the sample. This clonotype was picked up many times. No cognate antigen has been identified for it. No base quality information exists; no much larger clone differs at one position. V is reduced by 2 bases and J by 6 bases, leaving a spacing of 8 bases between them. From the cysteine up to the phenylalanine, the CDR3 has a length of 14 residues. Kept here is only the CDR3 DNA, which spans 42 bases and is read in frame from base 1. Looking up the germline V gene yields CDR1 MNHEY and CDR2 SVGEGT.

The specimen comprised PBMCs from the stem cell graft donor, sampled from the stem cell graft. The source is a human donor who donated a stem cell graft to a child with acute lymphoblastic leukemia. The chain is assembled from TRBV6-2 or TRBV6-3 and TRBJ1-6; no D gene can be assigned with confidence. The CDR3 corresponds to CASSYRTSNSPLHF. DNA sequence: TGTGCCAGCAGTTACAGGACGTCTAATTCACCCCTCCACTTT.